Listed below are T cell receptor beta chains from one sample, sequenced in a study of blood T cells in healthy people across ages. TCRdb processed the 5' RACE reads anew with MiXCR; each CDR3 protein has one entry. The data hold about 780,000 distinct CDR3 sequences, with 46% observed a single time. Sequencing was carried out using blood. Source of these receptors: a man older than 75 in good health. Each CDR3 is given with its conserved first and last residue. D genes are given only for firm matches. Not all rows give a size; the values are once, few, many and, for expanded clones, a class.

>NA|TRBJ2-5|NA|TRBV7-2
TGTGCCAGCAGACGGGACACCAAAGAGACCCAGTACTTC
CASRRDTKETQYF
>NA|TRBJ2-7|TRBD2|TRBV29-1
TGCAGCGTTGGTGGGGGGGTGATTGGCGAGCAGTACTTC
CSVGGGVIGEQYF
>NA|TRBJ2-5|NA|TRBV20-1
TGCAGTGCTAGAACCTTGGGAGAGGTCGAAGTGACCCAGTACTTC
CSARTLGEVEVTQYF
>many|TRBJ2-3|NA|TRBV7-3
TGTGCCAGCAGCTCCCAGGGACTGTCCACAGATACGCAGTATTTT
CASSSQGLSTDTQYF
>NA|TRBJ1-6|NA|TRBV20-1
TGCAGTGCTAGAGGTGGGGCCCAGGCGGATTCACCCCTCCACTTT
CSARGGAQADSPLHF
>many|TRBJ2-7|TRBD1|TRBV6-6
TGTGCCAGCAGTGACGGACAGGGGAAGTTCGAGCAGTACTTC
CASSDGQGKFEQYF
>NA|TRBJ1-3|NA|TRBV5-1
TGCGCCAGCAGCCCGGACAATCTTCCCTCTGGAAACACCATATATTTT
CASSPDNLPSGNTIYF
>NA|TRBJ2-3|NA|TRBV12-3/TRBV12-4
TGTGCCAGCAGTTTATGGGGTATAGGAACTAGCACAGATACGCAGTATTTT
CASSLWGIGTSTDTQYF
>once|TRBJ2-7|NA|TRBV20-1
TGCAGTGCTAGAGGCCCCACGGGGGCGGGGGAGCAGTACTTC
CSARGPTGAGEQYF
>once|TRBJ1-1|NA|TRBV18
TGTGCCAGCTCACCTCGACAACAGGGAGGGACTGAAGCTTTCTTT
CASSPRQQGGTEAFF
>NA|TRBJ2-2|NA|TRBV15
TGTGCCACCAGCTTGGGAGGGGAGCTGTTTTTT
CATSLGGELFF
>few|TRBJ2-1|NA|TRBV24-1
TGTGCCACCAGTGATCGGAGTGAGCAGTTCTTC
CATSDRSEQFF
>few|TRBJ1-1|NA|TRBV7-2
TGTGCCAGCAGCATGTTCGTGAACACTGAAGCTTTCTTT
CASSMFVNTEAFF
>few|TRBJ1-5|NA|TRBV29-1
TGCAGCGTTAAATCAGACTTTAGCAATCAGCCCCAGCATTTT
CSVKSDFSNQPQHF
>NA|TRBJ1-2|NA|TRBV28
TGTGCCAGCAGCTCAGGACAGAGCACGTATGACTACACCTTC
CASSSGQSTYDYTF
>NA|TRBJ1-1|NA|TRBV28
TGTGCCAGCAGTGAACACGGCGGGGACACTGAAGCTTTCTTT
CASSEHGGDTEAFF